The text below deals with one T cell receptor beta chain. Its antigen is not yet known. No much larger clone is present one base from it, and per-base qualities are unavailable. The junction shows trimming of 5 bases on V and 1 base on J, plus 14 bases between the germline ends. The germline V gene specifies SNHLY as CDR1 and FYNNEI as CDR2. From its cysteine to its phenylalanine, the CDR3 spans 15 amino acids. Only CDR3 DNA is held: 45 bases, read in frame from base 1. TCRbeta CDR3 regions were amplified from genomic DNA by means of the immunoSEQ Assay, a bias-controlled multiplex PCR. The source study handled its data this way. The number of nucleated cells in each sample was estimated from the amplification of reference gene primers within the assay. To quantify the absolute abundance of each unique TCRbeta CDR3 rearrangement, sequence reads were collapsed and filtered. For each sample, productive Simpson clonality was calculated as the square root of Simpson's diversity index across productive rearrangements. This is the immuneACCESS table as TCRdb keeps it, with only in-frame sequences that have V and J called. A part of the clones is gone; compared with another copy, unresolved V genes explain less than half, and the rest is unexplained. V and J calls and clone size are given by that table; D and trimming were obtained from the DNA. Within this sample are 320,000 or so clones, with around 86% of them counted one time only. The ten top clones hold 4.5% to 6.5% of the sample.

This sample was included in a study of blood T cell repertoires in COVID-19 (dated by TCRdb to the early 2020s). With respect to the entire study: The collaborator samples originated in the United States, Italy and Spain and spanned the acute and convalescent phases of COVID-19. The material from the prospective study consisted of cDNA or gDNA derived from T cells, B-cell-depleted T cells, or PBMCs. Subjects who had been exposed to COVID-19, were actively infected with it, or had recovered from it provided the deeply sampled blood TCRbeta repertoires that made up the dataset. A freely available public database, intended as a resource for researchers studying the immune response to SARS-CoV-2, is where the repertoires were released. Samples came from the ongoing ImmuneRACE study (first 160 participants) plus 1,254 subjects from 6 global collaborators. Nearly every sample came with metadata listing a de-identified subject ID, COVID-19 status, age in years and sex. Where available, HLA class I and class II types were taken from metadata supplied by the sample provider and were not determined by assay-based typing.

Participants in the prospective study were enrolled through a virtual design, were aged about 18 to 100 years, and lived in fewer than 30 United States geographic areas. In the prospective study, cohorts were assigned on the basis of participant-reported clinical history obtained from a screening survey and a study questionnaire. For ImmuneRACE Cohort 3, a participant was defined as recovered based on two consecutive negative NP/OP PCR tests, clearance by a healthcare professional, or resolution of symptoms. Mobile phlebotomists in the prospective study collected whole blood, serum and a nasopharyngeal or oropharyngeal swab from every participant. Additional blood draws and questionnaires over a 2-month period could optionally be provided by prospective study participants. Before DNA extraction, blood samples from the prospective study were shipped at room temperature or frozen. Broader findings and caveats from the paper: The amount of clinical and demographic metadata varied by source and participant and was provided uncurated.

This clonotype was sampled from a man in his fifties or sixties who had recovered from COVID-19. The chain couples TRBV2 to TRBJ1-1; the D region possibly corresponds to TRBD1 (6 bases align). The sequenced material came from PBMCs or T cells enriched from blood (not recorded which). In nucleotides, the sequence is TGTGCCAGCAGTAGGTCAGGGACAAGGAACACTGAAGCTTTCTTT. Its protein reads: CASSRSGTRNTEAFF.